This is a list of T cell receptor beta chains from one sample in a study of T cells in Graves' hyperthyroidism and ophthalmopathy. MiXCR was run by TCRdb on the multiplex PCR reads, yielding one entry per CDR3 protein. Among hundreds of thousands of distinct CDR3 sequences listed, about 15% were seen once. The sequenced sample consisted of blood. The receptors were gathered from a woman aged 18-35 years with Graves' hyperthyroidism. Both conserved end residues are part of each CDR3. D genes are given only for firm matches. A clone size is listed for some rows: how often the clone was seen (once, few, many), or a class if it is expanded.

J gene: TRBJ2-4; clone size: NA; V gene: TRBV27; D gene: NA; CDR3 DNA: TGTGCCAGCAGTTTAACGGGGGGCTACGGGGTGGGCATTCAGTACTTC; CDR3 protein: CASSLTGGYGVGIQYF
J gene: TRBJ2-1; clone size: NA; V gene: TRBV12-3/TRBV12-4; D gene: NA; CDR3 DNA: TGTGCCAGCAGTCAGGGACTCCCCAGGAATGAGCAGTTCTTC; CDR3 protein: CASSQGLPRNEQFF
J gene: TRBJ2-1; clone size: many; V gene: TRBV29-1; D gene: NA; CDR3 DNA: TGCAGCGTTGAACGAGGGATCGGTGAGCAGTTCTTC; CDR3 protein: CSVERGIGEQFF
J gene: TRBJ2-5; clone size: NA; V gene: TRBV11-2; D gene: TRBD2; CDR3 DNA: TGTGCCAGCAGCGTAGGGACTAGCGGGCAAGAGACCCAGTACTTC; CDR3 protein: CASSVGTSGQETQYF
J gene: TRBJ1-2; clone size: many; V gene: TRBV2; D gene: NA; CDR3 DNA: TGTGCCAGCAGGGTACAGGTAGATGGCTACACCTTC; CDR3 protein: CASRVQVDGYTF
J gene: TRBJ2-3; clone size: many; V gene: TRBV12-3/TRBV12-4; D gene: TRBD2; CDR3 DNA: TGTGCCAGCAGCCATGGACTAGCGGGGTACACAGATACGCAGTATTTT; CDR3 protein: CASSHGLAGYTDTQYF
J gene: TRBJ2-1; clone size: NA; V gene: TRBV10-3; D gene: TRBD1; CDR3 DNA: TGTGCCATCAGGGGGACAGGGGGGTATAGCTCCTACAATGAGCAGTTCTTC; CDR3 protein: CAIRGTGGYSSYNEQFF
J gene: TRBJ1-6; clone size: NA; V gene: TRBV27; D gene: NA; CDR3 DNA: TGTGCCAGCAGTCCCCTGGTAGGGAGTCCACCCCTCCACTTT; CDR3 protein: CASSPLVGSPPLHF
J gene: TRBJ2-4; clone size: few; V gene: TRBV5-8; D gene: TRBD1; CDR3 DNA: TGTGCCAGCAGCTCCCGAAGGGGGACAGGAACTATAGAGTACTTC; CDR3 protein: CASSSRRGTGTIEYF
J gene: TRBJ2-2; clone size: few; V gene: TRBV3-1; D gene: NA; CDR3 DNA: TGTGCCAGCAGCCCTCTGGGCCCCGGGGAGCTGTTTTTT; CDR3 protein: CASSPLGPGELFF
J gene: TRBJ2-1; clone size: many; V gene: TRBV11-2; D gene: TRBD2; CDR3 DNA: TGTGCCAGCAGCCTATTGCGCGGGGGGGTTTACAATGAGCAGTTCTTC; CDR3 protein: CASSLLRGGVYNEQFF
J gene: TRBJ2-7; clone size: many; V gene: TRBV7-9; D gene: TRBD1; CDR3 DNA: TGTGCCAGCAGCCCAACCGGGACAGGGCACGACGAGCAGTACTTC; CDR3 protein: CASSPTGTGHDEQYF
J gene: TRBJ2-7; clone size: many; V gene: TRBV2; D gene: NA; CDR3 DNA: TGTGCCAGCAGCGCCTACCCGGGCCCAACCTACGAGCAGTACTTC; CDR3 protein: CASSAYPGPTYEQYF
J gene: TRBJ2-7; clone size: many; V gene: TRBV5-5; D gene: TRBD1; CDR3 DNA: TGTGCCAGCAGCTTCTCGGGACAGGGGGCAGAGCAGTACTTC; CDR3 protein: CASSFSGQGAEQYF
J gene: TRBJ2-1; clone size: NA; V gene: TRBV29-1; D gene: NA; CDR3 DNA: TGCAGCGTTGAGGCCTCTGGCTATGAGCAGTTCTTC; CDR3 protein: CSVEASGYEQFF
J gene: TRBJ2-3; clone size: many; V gene: TRBV12-3/TRBV12-4; D gene: TRBD1; CDR3 DNA: TGTGCCAGCAGTATGGGACAGGGGGCCACAGATACGCAGTATTTT; CDR3 protein: CASSMGQGATDTQYF
J gene: TRBJ1-1; clone size: few; V gene: TRBV12-3/TRBV12-4; D gene: TRBD1; CDR3 DNA: TGTGCCAGCAGCGGGACAGGAATCATGAACACTGAAGCTTTCTTT; CDR3 protein: CASSGTGIMNTEAFF
J gene: TRBJ2-1; clone size: NA; V gene: TRBV9; D gene: NA; CDR3 DNA: TGTGCCAGCAGCGTTGATAGCGGCAGCTCCTACAATGAGCAGTTCTTC; CDR3 protein: CASSVDSGSSYNEQFF
J gene: TRBJ2-7; clone size: many; V gene: TRBV5-1; D gene: NA; CDR3 DNA: TGCGCCAGCAGCTTGTTTACGTCGGCCGAGCAGTACTTC; CDR3 protein: CASSLFTSAEQYF
J gene: TRBJ1-1; clone size: NA; V gene: TRBV14; D gene: NA; CDR3 DNA: TGTGCCAGCAGCCCTTATAGGGCCATGAACACTGAAGCTTTCTTT; CDR3 protein: CASSPYRAMNTEAFF
J gene: TRBJ2-1; clone size: medium-sized; V gene: TRBV18; D gene: NA; CDR3 DNA: TGTGCCAGCAGCTTATCCAGCGGCAGTTACAATGAGCAGTTCTTC; CDR3 protein: CASSLSSGSYNEQFF
J gene: TRBJ2-7; clone size: many; V gene: TRBV2; D gene: TRBD1; CDR3 DNA: TGTGCCAGCAGGGTCCCGGGACAGGGTCCCTACGAGCAGTACTTC; CDR3 protein: CASRVPGQGPYEQYF
J gene: TRBJ1-1; clone size: many; V gene: TRBV9; D gene: NA; CDR3 DNA: TGTGCCAGCAGCGTAGCTTCGGGGAACACTGAAGCTTTCTTT; CDR3 protein: CASSVASGNTEAFF
J gene: TRBJ1-1; clone size: many; V gene: TRBV6-1; D gene: NA; CDR3 DNA: TGTGCCAGCAACACCCTGGACCGGAGGAGGAACACTGAAGCTTTCTTT; CDR3 protein: CASNTLDRRRNTEAFF
J gene: TRBJ2-7; clone size: NA; V gene: TRBV20-1; D gene: NA; CDR3 DNA: TGCAGTGTTATAACCGACAGAAGCTACTCCTACGAGCAGTACTTC; CDR3 protein: CSVITDRSYSYEQYF
J gene: TRBJ1-2; clone size: many; V gene: TRBV6-1; D gene: TRBD1; CDR3 DNA: TGTGCCAGCAGGACGGGAACAGGGGGCTTAGCTAACTATGGCTACACCTTC; CDR3 protein: CASRTGTGGLANYGYTF
J gene: TRBJ1-1; clone size: many; V gene: TRBV4-1; D gene: TRBD1; CDR3 DNA: TGCGCCAGCAGCCCAAGACAGGGGGCGGTAAGGGAAGCTTTCTTT; CDR3 protein: CASSPRQGAVREAFF
J gene: TRBJ1-4; clone size: NA; V gene: TRBV19; D gene: NA; CDR3 DNA: TGTGCCAGTAGTATGGGGGGACGGCTTCAGGAAAAACTGTTTTTT; CDR3 protein: CASSMGGRLQEKLFF
J gene: TRBJ1-1; clone size: many; V gene: TRBV27; D gene: TRBD1; CDR3 DNA: TGTGCCAGCAGTTTCCAACCCGGACAGGGGATTGAAGCTTTCTTT; CDR3 protein: CASSFQPGQGIEAFF
J gene: TRBJ1-6; clone size: NA; V gene: TRBV9; D gene: NA; CDR3 DNA: TGTGCCAGCAGCGTAGATGCCAGGCAGCTTAATTCACCCCTCCACTTT; CDR3 protein: CASSVDARQLNSPLHF
J gene: TRBJ1-6; clone size: NA; V gene: TRBV12-3/TRBV12-4; D gene: NA; CDR3 DNA: TGTGCCAGCAGTTTAGCAGGACTTAATTCCCCCCTCCACTTT; CDR3 protein: CASSLAGLNSPLHF
J gene: TRBJ1-1; clone size: few; V gene: TRBV10-1; D gene: TRBD1; CDR3 DNA: TGCGCCAGCAGTTCCGGGACAGGGCTGGCTTTCTTT; CDR3 protein: CASSSGTGLAFF
J gene: TRBJ2-2; clone size: NA; V gene: TRBV2; D gene: NA; CDR3 DNA: TGTGCCAGCAGTGATAGGAGGGCGACGAACACCGGGGAGCTGTTTTTT; CDR3 protein: CASSDRRATNTGELFF
J gene: TRBJ2-5; clone size: many; V gene: TRBV18; D gene: NA; CDR3 DNA: TGTGCCAGCTCACCAAGACAAAGAGAGACCCAGTACTTC; CDR3 protein: CASSPRQRETQYF
J gene: TRBJ1-1; clone size: many; V gene: TRBV5-1; D gene: TRBD1; CDR3 DNA: TGCGCCAGCAGCGGGAGACAGGGGACGAACACTGAAGCTTTCTTT; CDR3 protein: CASSGRQGTNTEAFF
J gene: TRBJ2-4; clone size: few; V gene: TRBV15; D gene: NA; CDR3 DNA: TGTGCCACCAGCAGAGACAGAGCCAAAAACATTCAGTACTTC; CDR3 protein: CATSRDRAKNIQYF
J gene: TRBJ2-3; clone size: NA; V gene: TRBV12-3/TRBV12-4; D gene: TRBD2; CDR3 DNA: TGTGCCAGCAGTTTGCGAGCGGGGAGATTCCTCACAGATACGCAGTATTTT; CDR3 protein: CASSLRAGRFLTDTQYF
J gene: TRBJ2-1; clone size: few; V gene: TRBV10-3; D gene: TRBD2; CDR3 DNA: TGTGCCATCCAAAAAGGCGGGGGGGCGAACAATGAGCAGTTCTTC; CDR3 protein: CAIQKGGGANNEQFF
J gene: TRBJ1-2; clone size: few; V gene: TRBV9; D gene: NA; CDR3 DNA: TGTGCCAGCAGCGCCCGGGACGAAAGTGGCTACACCTTC; CDR3 protein: CASSARDESGYTF
J gene: TRBJ2-7; clone size: few; V gene: TRBV2; D gene: TRBD2; CDR3 DNA: TGTGCCAGCAGTGAAACGGGAGGTTCCTACGAGCAGTACTTC; CDR3 protein: CASSETGGSYEQYF
J gene: TRBJ2-7; clone size: NA; V gene: TRBV12-3/TRBV12-4; D gene: TRBD2; CDR3 DNA: TGTGCCAGCAGTCCGAGGGAGGGGCGGGGGGGCGAGCAGTACTTC; CDR3 protein: CASSPREGRGGEQYF
J gene: TRBJ2-1; clone size: NA; V gene: TRBV24-1; D gene: TRBD1; CDR3 DNA: TGTGCCACGTCTGACAGGGCTTACAATGAGCAGTTCTTC; CDR3 protein: CATSDRAYNEQFF
J gene: TRBJ2-7; clone size: many; V gene: TRBV7-2; D gene: NA; CDR3 DNA: TGTGCCAGCAGCCTCGGCGAGTGGAGGCACGAGCAGTACTTC; CDR3 protein: CASSLGEWRHEQYF
J gene: TRBJ1-6; clone size: few; V gene: TRBV15; D gene: NA; CDR3 DNA: TGTGCCACCAGCAGAGATGTCGGGGTGTCACCCCTCCACTTT; CDR3 protein: CATSRDVGVSPLHF
J gene: TRBJ2-1; clone size: NA; V gene: TRBV9; D gene: NA; CDR3 DNA: TGTGCCAGCAGCGTATCCGGGATAAGCAACAATAAGCAGTTCTTC; CDR3 protein: CASSVSGISNNKQFF
J gene: TRBJ2-5; clone size: many; V gene: TRBV11-2; D gene: TRBD2; CDR3 DNA: TGTGCCAGCAGCTCGGGACTAGCGGAGCTTATCCAGTACTTC; CDR3 protein: CASSSGLAELIQYF
J gene: TRBJ1-1; clone size: many; V gene: TRBV6-1; D gene: TRBD1; CDR3 DNA: TGTGCCAGCAGTGGGGACAGGGGGAACACTGAAGCTTTCTTT; CDR3 protein: CASSGDRGNTEAFF
J gene: TRBJ1-1; clone size: many; V gene: TRBV20-1; D gene: TRBD1; CDR3 DNA: TGCAGTGCACCCGGGACAGTGAACACTGAAGCTTTCTTT; CDR3 protein: CSAPGTVNTEAFF
J gene: TRBJ2-1; clone size: few; V gene: TRBV20-1; D gene: TRBD1; CDR3 DNA: TGCAGTACAAATTACGGACAGGGGTGGAATGAGCAGTTCTTC; CDR3 protein: CSTNYGQGWNEQFF
J gene: TRBJ1-1; clone size: NA; V gene: TRBV20-1; D gene: NA; CDR3 DNA: TGCAGCGCACAGGGTTACACTGAAGCTTTCTTT; CDR3 protein: CSAQGYTEAFF
J gene: TRBJ2-4; clone size: NA; V gene: TRBV28; D gene: NA; CDR3 DNA: TGTGCCAGCAGTTGGGTTCGGGGCTCGGACAAAAACATTCAGTACTTC; CDR3 protein: CASSWVRGSDKNIQYF
J gene: TRBJ2-5; clone size: many; V gene: TRBV11-2; D gene: TRBD2; CDR3 DNA: TGTGCCAGCAGCCAGAGCGGGGGGAAAGAGACCCAGTACTTC; CDR3 protein: CASSQSGGKETQYF
J gene: TRBJ2-3; clone size: NA; V gene: TRBV7-8; D gene: NA; CDR3 DNA: TGTGCCAGCAGACCAAGAGGCGGCACAGATACGCAGTATTTT; CDR3 protein: CASRPRGGTDTQYF
J gene: TRBJ2-5; clone size: many; V gene: TRBV3-1; D gene: NA; CDR3 DNA: TGTGCCAGCAGCCAAGCGTCAGGAGAGACCCAGTACTTC; CDR3 protein: CASSQASGETQYF